This TCR beta chain was documented in a study of T cell therapy after organ transplantation. Study-wide context: Up to 6 doses were given at 2-week intervals. Study-level results: Minimal repertoire change after therapy followed marked pretherapy expansions in nonresponders. Pretherapy CD8 clonality inversely correlated with its fold change after therapy.

On this clone itself: Its antigen is not identified.

Using immunoSEQ multiplex PCR, the repertoire was profiled, and TCRdb retains in-frame clones only, with some absent. The table records approximately 52,000 clones, roughly 93% of them present only once. Trimming shortened V by 0 bases and J by 5 bases, and 13 bases separated the two germline ends. This CDR3 region has 15 residues. Germline V lookup: CDR1 LGHNA, CDR2 YNFKEQ. The sequenced sample was CD8+ T cells from blood, obtained before autologous CMV-specific T cell therapy. The sequence came from a human patient who had received a solid organ transplant and had CMV disease. The chain has TRBV4-2 and TRBJ2-5, with D possibly TRBD2 on 6 matching bases. The CDR3: CASSQDLGRFETQYF. The CDR3, as DNA: TGTGCCAGCAGCCAAGACCTAGGGAGGTTTGAGACCCAGTACTTC.